This passage covers 32 T cell receptor beta chains from one sample sequenced in a study of beta chain features in type 1 diabetes. Study observations and caveats: In all four CD4+ subsets, TCRB CDR3 length was significantly, moderately reduced in type 1 diabetes.

Expressed TCRB transcripts were sequenced because the entire RNA isolate underwent reverse transcription. Profiling relied on immunoSEQ multiplex PCR, and the TCRdb table lists in-frame clones only, not all of them. The sample has approximately 150,000 clones, about an eighth seen once. Their antigen targets remain unknown. The sequenced sample consisted of central memory CD4+ T cells from blood. Receptors originate from a man aged 18 to 30 with type 1 diabetes.

The table lists this clone with a few counts. The CDR3 sequence is CAWSVPGWNEQFF. The DNA for the CDR3 is TGTGCCTGGAGTGTACCAGGGTGGAATGAGCAGTTCTTC. This rearrangement joins TRBV30 to TRBJ2-1; tentative D call: TRBD1 (5 bases). The CDR3 contains 13 residues. Trimming removed 0 bases from V and 7 bases from J, with 10 bases in between. Germline CDR1 reads GTSNPN; CDR2 reads SVGIG (reference sequence).

This clone has more than one count but fewer than ten. This rearrangement joins TRBV15 to TRBJ1-4; 9 bases are a match to TRBD1. The CDR3 spans 14 residues. The germline CDR1 and CDR2 sequences are LNHNV and YYDKDF (reference sequence). J lost 7 bases, V lost 9 bases, and 9 bases had no gene match. The CDR3 bases are TGTGCCACTGGGCCGGGACAGGGAGGTGAAAAACTGTTTTTT. Amino acid sequence: CATGPGQGGEKLFF.

This clone occurred many times. The rearrangement joins TRBV14 to TRBJ2-7; D unclear. The germline V gene has CDR1 SGHDN and CDR2 FVKESK. V lost 5 bases to trimming and J lost 3 bases, with 8 bases between them. CDR3 length: 12 residues. CDR3 amino acids: CASSSTFYEQYF. CDR3 nucleotides: TGTGCCAGCAGCTCCACCTTCTACGAGCAGTACTTC.

This rearrangement joins TRBV28 to TRBJ2-3; D may be TRBD1 or TRBD2 (5 bases each). With 5 bases removed from V and 4 bases from J, the gap between germline ends came to 22 bases. This CDR3 region has 17 residues. CDR1 and CDR2 (germline): MDHEN, SYDVKM. The CDR3 DNA reads TGTGCCAGCAGTACTGCGTTCGACGGGGCTGTATCAGATACGCAGTATTTT. Amino acid sequence: CASSTAFDGAVSDTQYF.

This clone was found a few times. The chain joins TRBV19 to TRBJ2-2, with D possibly matching TRBD1 (5 bases). The germline V gene has CDR1 LNHDA and CDR2 SQIVND (reference sequence). The length of the CDR3 is 14 residues. The ends were cut back, 2 bases at V and 4 bases at J, with 8 bases in the middle. The CDR3 sequence is CASSIRQITGELFF. The CDR3 nucleotides read TGTGCCAGTAGTATAAGACAGATCACCGGGGAGCTGTTTTTT.

The chain combines TRBV4-1 with TRBJ1-1; D is unresolved. The CDR3 extends over 15 amino acids. Germline lookup yields CDR1 MGHRA and CDR2 YSYEKL. Trimming shortened V by 1 base and J by 1 base, and 10 bases separated the two germline ends. In nucleotides, the CDR3 is TGCGCCAGCAGCCAAGCGGAACGGGAGAACACTGAAGCTTTCTTT. Encoded protein: CASSQAERENTEAFF.

This clone appeared a few times. The chain joins TRBV10-3 to TRBJ1-5; the D is unclear. CDR3 length: 15 amino acids. The V end lost 5 bases, the J end lost 2 bases, and 13 bases lay between the germline ends. Germline CDR1 ENHRY, CDR2 SYGVKD. CDR3 sequence reads: CAISSTDYGNQPQHF. CDR3 in DNA: TGTGCCATCAGTTCCACTGATTACGGCAATCAGCCCCAGCATTTT.

This clone was observed a handful of times. The rearrangement joins TRBV19 to TRBJ2-3; D gene uncertain. CDR1 is LNHDA and CDR2 is SQIVND in the germline V gene (reference sequence). The CDR3 is 13 residues long. The V end lost 3 bases, the J end lost 5 bases, and 9 bases lay between the germline ends. The DNA of the CDR3 is TGTGCCAGTAGTATCCTCCTAGTAGATACGCAGTATTTT. Translating gives CASSILLVDTQYF.

This clone was found a few times. The chain joins TRBV7-8 to TRBJ2-1; a weak D match, TRBD2 (5 bases). CDR1 is SGHVS, CDR2 FQNEAQ, per germline. V was shortened by 5 bases and J by 0 bases, with 20 bases between the two germline ends. CDR3 length equals 18 residues. The DNA for the CDR3 is TGTGCCAGCAGCCGAGCCATAAGTAGAGCGGCCTCCTACAATGAGCAGTTCTTC. It encodes CASSRAISRAASYNEQFF.

This clone has just a few counts. This sequence joins TRBV14 and TRBJ2-5; D is possibly TRBD2 (5 bases). Trimming left V 0 bases short and J 5 bases short, with 19 bases between. Germline CDR1 and CDR2: SGHDN and FVKESK. The CDR3 runs to 17 residues. Here the CDR3 DNA reads TGTGCCAGCAGCCAAGATCGGCCGGGGTTCCGGCGGGAGACCCAGTACTTC. The encoded protein is CASSQDRPGFRRETQYF.

CDR3 bases: TGTGCCAGCAGTGGGGGGGAGGGCACAGATACGCAGTATTTT. Residues: CASSGGEGTDTQYF. The chain employs TRBV6-5 and TRBJ2-3, with 7 bases that match TRBD2. V trimming: 5 bases; J trimming: 1 base; junction bases outside the gene matches: 3. Per the germline V gene, CDR1 is MNHEY and CDR2 is SVGAGI. The CDR3 is 14 residues long.

The chain links TRBV19 to TRBJ2-7; tentatively, D is TRBD2 (6 bases). V was cut by 9 bases and J by 3 bases, with 21 bases left in between. The CDR3 length is 15 residues. Looked up from germline, CDR1 is LNHDA and CDR2 is SQIVND (reference sequence). The CDR3 region is CASRTKVTGDYEQYF. The CDR3 DNA is TGTGCCAGCCGGACCAAGGTAACGGGGGACTACGAGCAGTACTTC.

In DNA form, the CDR3 reads TGTGCCAGCAGCTCCCTAGCGGGTCCTAACACCGGGGAGCTGTTTTTT. It codes for CASSSLAGPNTGELFF. The rearrangement uses TRBV7-8 and TRBJ2-2; 8 positions agree with TRBD2. CDR1 SGHVS and CDR2 FQNEAQ come from the germline V gene. After removal of 4 bases from V and 2 bases from J, the junction contained 6 bases not matched to a gene. CDR3 length: 16 amino acids.

This clone has a count of ten or more. The rearrangement links TRBV10-3 to TRBJ1-3, with D hard to call. V lost 8 bases, J lost 4 bases, and 9 bases lay in between. The germline gives CDR1 ENHRY, CDR2 SYGVKD. This CDR3 has 12 amino acids. The CDR3 coding sequence is TGTGCCATCCAAGGGCCGGGAAACACCATATATTTT. Translating gives CAIQGPGNTIYF.

In its sample, this clone was seen a few times. The rearrangement uses TRBV5-4 and TRBJ1-4, with 7 nucleotides matching TRBD1. CDR3 length: 15 residues. With V trimmed by 5 bases and J by 5 bases, 9 bases remained unmatched. Germline V CDR1 and CDR2: SGHNT, YYREEE (reference sequence). The CDR3 protein is CASSSTGTLNEKLFF. The CDR3 nucleotides are TGTGCCAGCAGTTCGACAGGGACGTTGAATGAAAAACTGTTTTTT.

This clone occurred a few times. The V gene is TRBV29-1, the J gene TRBJ1-1; 10 bases align to TRBD1. Per the germline V gene, CDR1 is SQVTM and CDR2 is ANQGSEA. V trimming: 6 bases; J trimming: 6 bases; junction bases outside the gene matches: 10. The CDR3 is 14 residues long. The CDR3, as DNA: TGCAGCGTCGCTACCGGGACAGGGGTTCCTGAAGCTTTCTTT. Translated: CSVATGTGVPEAFF. Supplemented by reference TRBV29-1 and TRBJ1-1, the full variable domain reads SAVISQKPSRDICQRGTSLTIQCQVDSQVTMMFWYRQQPGQSLTLIATANQGSEATYESGFVIDKFPISRPNLTFSTLTVSNMSPEDSSIYLCSVATGTGVPEAFFGQGTRLTVV.

The rearrangement uses TRBV7-9 and TRBJ2-5; D remains unclear. The length of the CDR3 is 15 residues. The germline CDR1 and CDR2 sequences are SEHNR and FQNEAQ (reference sequence). V dropped 2 bases and J dropped 1 base, with 11 bases sitting between them. CDR3 nucleotides: TGTGCCAGCAGCTTAAACTGGGCGTTCCAAGAGACCCAGTACTTC. It codes for CASSLNWAFQETQYF.

This clone came up a few times. The J gene is TRBJ1-2, the V gene TRBV29-1; no firm D call. The CDR3 loop spans 13 amino acids. Germline V gives CDR1 SQVTM, CDR2 ANQGSEA. Trimming took 5 bases from V and 2 from J, leaving 12 bases between them. The CDR3 here is CSVPSGENYGYTF. Written as DNA, the CDR3 is TGCAGCGTTCCCAGTGGGGAGAACTATGGCTACACCTTC.

The chain uses TRBV29-1 and TRBJ1-3, with a possible D match to TRBD1 (5 bases). The CDR3 has 13 amino acids. Trimming pared 2 bases from V and 2 bases from J, leaving 7 bases between. Germline V gene data show CDR1 as SQVTM and CDR2 as ANQGSEA. The CDR3 DNA follows: TGCAGCGTTGAAAGGGGAACTGGAAACACCATATATTTT. It is translated as CSVERGTGNTIYF.

This clone was seen more than once but under ten times. V gene TRBV30 combines with J gene TRBJ2-7; TRBD1 matches at 9 bases. Trimming took 3 bases from V and 5 from J; bases not matched to a gene: 8. Germline V lookup: CDR1 GTSNPN, CDR2 SVGIG (reference sequence). The CDR3 length is 14 residues. The CDR3 loop reads CAWREWDRDDEQYF. The CDR3 DNA reads TGTGCCTGGAGGGAATGGGACAGGGACGACGAGCAGTACTTC.

The chain joins TRBV5-1 to TRBJ2-7; 9 nucleotides align to TRBD1. In germline, CDR1 is SGHRS, CDR2 YFSETQ. After removal of 4 bases from V and 4 bases from J, the junction contained 12 bases not matched to a gene. CDR3 length: 16 residues. The chain's CDR3 is CASSATPGTGPYEQYF. As DNA, the CDR3 is TGCGCCAGCAGCGCAACCCCCGGGACAGGGCCTTACGAGCAGTACTTC.

This clone was seen a few times. The chain combines TRBV7-9 with TRBJ2-7; either TRBD1 or TRBD2 may supply D (5 bases each). The CDR3 has 16 residues. Trimming left V 7 bases short and J 2 bases short, with 21 bases between. CDR1 is SEHNR and CDR2 is FQNEAQ in the germline V gene (reference sequence). The CDR3 protein is CASTPIALGRTYEQYF. The CDR3 bases are TGTGCCAGCACTCCCATAGCGCTGGGACGGACCTACGAGCAGTACTTC.

The chain carries TRBV1 and TRBJ1-4; TRBD1 is the table's D call and was not checked against the DNA. TRBV1 is deemed a pseudogene. This CDR3 has 16 amino acids. Here the CDR3 reads CTSSHPGGRANEKLFF. In DNA form, the CDR3 reads TGCACCAGCAGCCATCCAGGGGGGCGAGCTAATGAAAAACTGTTTTTT.

This clone was seen a handful of times. V usage is TRBV18 and J usage is TRBJ1-4, with unresolved D. The length of the CDR3 is 18 residues. The ends were cut back, 3 bases at V and 8 bases at J, with 25 bases in the middle. The germline gives CDR1 KGHSH, CDR2 LQKENI. This CDR3 is CASSPQASRPTTGEKLFF. CDR3 bases: TGTGCCAGCTCACCCCAAGCTTCCCGACCTACAACGGGGGAAAAACTGTTTTTT.

This clone came up a few times. Other DNA sequences in this sample translate to the same CDR3. The rearrangement uses TRBV6-5 and TRBJ2-7, with 8 bases identical to TRBD2. The length of the CDR3 is 13 residues. Looked up from germline, CDR1 is MNHEY and CDR2 is SVGAGI. V shed 4 bases, J shed 4 bases, and the junction held 3 bases outside the gene matches. This chain's CDR3 is CASSSGGEYEQYF. CDR3 in DNA: TGTGCCAGCAGTTCGGGAGGGGAATACGAGCAGTACTTC.

Worth noting for this clone: At the DNA level, this CDR3 is encoded by other sequences in the same sample as well. The rearrangement uses TRBV15 and TRBJ1-6; D is uncertain. Trimming removed 0 bases at V and 10 bases at J, with 13 bases between. This CDR3 is 15 amino acids long. Germline values: CDR1 LNHNV, CDR2 YYDKDF (reference sequence). The CDR3 DNA reads TGTGCCACCAGCAGAGAGAAAGGCGTGGGGTCACCCCTCCACTTT. This encodes CATSREKGVGSPLHF. The full variable domain, rest sourced from reference TRBV15 and TRBJ1-6, is DAMVIQNPRYQVTQFGKPVTLSCSQTLNHNVMYWYQQKSSQAPKLLFHYYDKDFNNEADTPDNFQSRRPNTSFCFLDIRSPGLGDTAMYLCATSREKGVGSPLHFGNGTRLTVT.

This clone was detected many times. The genes are TRBV28 and TRBJ2-7, with D unclear. In germline, CDR1 is MDHEN, CDR2 SYDVKM. The CDR3 loop spans 13 amino acids. Trimming removed 6 bases from V and 2 bases from J, with 11 bases in between. The CDR3 nucleotides read TGTGCCAGCAGAGCCCCAGTAACCTACGAGCAGTACTTC. Protein product: CASRAPVTYEQYF.

This clone was seen a few times. The chain joins TRBV7-2 to TRBJ1-4; tentatively, D is TRBD1 (6 bases). CDR3 size: 14 residues. CDR1 and CDR2 (germline): SGHTA, FQGNSA. Trimming took off 1 base at V and 3 bases at J, with 6 bases between the two ends. CDR3 coding DNA: TGTGCCAGCAGCTTAGGGGGGCCTAATGAAAAACTGTTTTTT. This encodes CASSLGGPNEKLFF.

The chain joins TRBV7-2 to TRBJ2-7, with TRBD1 identical over 8 bases. Trimming removed 2 bases from V and 6 bases from J; junction bases left unmatched: 6. Germline V gene lookup returns CDR1 SGHTA and CDR2 FQGNSA. There are 14 residues in the CDR3. The DNA for the CDR3 is TGTGCCAGCAGCTTACAGGGGGCATCTCTCGAGCAGTACTTC. Its translation is CASSLQGASLEQYF. The full variable domain, its missing parts supplied by reference TRBV7-2 and TRBJ2-7, is GAGVSQSPSNKVTEKGKDVELRCDPISGHTALYWYRQSLGQGLEFLIYFQGNSAPDKSGLPSDRFSAERTGGSVSTLTIQRTQQEDSAVYLCASSLQGASLEQYFGPGTRLTVT.

This clone has more than one count but fewer than ten. The chain joins TRBV7-9 to TRBJ2-2; TRBD1 is a possible D gene (5 bases). V lost 5 bases and J 8 bases, leaving 9 bases between the germline ends. The CDR3 runs 12 residues. CDR1 and CDR2 from the germline V gene are SEHNR and FQNEAQ (reference sequence). DNA for the CDR3: TGTGCCAGCAGCCCTAGGACAGGGGAGCTGTTTTTT. Translated: CASSPRTGELFF.

The chain recombines TRBV29-1 with TRBJ1-5, with D tentatively TRBD1 (5 bases). Per the germline V gene, CDR1 is SQVTM and CDR2 is ANQGSEA. V lost 7 bases and J 4 bases, leaving 11 bases between the germline ends. The CDR3 totals 12 residues. For the CDR3, the DNA is TGCAGCGGAGGGGACTGGAATCAGCCCCAGCATTTT. This encodes CSGGDWNQPQHF.

The chain carries TRBV5-6 and TRBJ2-2; tentative D call: TRBD1 (5 bases). Between the trimmed V and J ends, which lost 6 bases and 0 bases, there was a span of 12 bases. Germline V gene lookup returns CDR1 SGHDT and CDR2 YYEEEE. The CDR3 contains 15 residues. The CDR3 here is CASTQGLANTGELFF. In DNA form, the CDR3 reads TGTGCCAGCACTCAGGGTCTCGCGAACACCGGGGAGCTGTTTTTT.